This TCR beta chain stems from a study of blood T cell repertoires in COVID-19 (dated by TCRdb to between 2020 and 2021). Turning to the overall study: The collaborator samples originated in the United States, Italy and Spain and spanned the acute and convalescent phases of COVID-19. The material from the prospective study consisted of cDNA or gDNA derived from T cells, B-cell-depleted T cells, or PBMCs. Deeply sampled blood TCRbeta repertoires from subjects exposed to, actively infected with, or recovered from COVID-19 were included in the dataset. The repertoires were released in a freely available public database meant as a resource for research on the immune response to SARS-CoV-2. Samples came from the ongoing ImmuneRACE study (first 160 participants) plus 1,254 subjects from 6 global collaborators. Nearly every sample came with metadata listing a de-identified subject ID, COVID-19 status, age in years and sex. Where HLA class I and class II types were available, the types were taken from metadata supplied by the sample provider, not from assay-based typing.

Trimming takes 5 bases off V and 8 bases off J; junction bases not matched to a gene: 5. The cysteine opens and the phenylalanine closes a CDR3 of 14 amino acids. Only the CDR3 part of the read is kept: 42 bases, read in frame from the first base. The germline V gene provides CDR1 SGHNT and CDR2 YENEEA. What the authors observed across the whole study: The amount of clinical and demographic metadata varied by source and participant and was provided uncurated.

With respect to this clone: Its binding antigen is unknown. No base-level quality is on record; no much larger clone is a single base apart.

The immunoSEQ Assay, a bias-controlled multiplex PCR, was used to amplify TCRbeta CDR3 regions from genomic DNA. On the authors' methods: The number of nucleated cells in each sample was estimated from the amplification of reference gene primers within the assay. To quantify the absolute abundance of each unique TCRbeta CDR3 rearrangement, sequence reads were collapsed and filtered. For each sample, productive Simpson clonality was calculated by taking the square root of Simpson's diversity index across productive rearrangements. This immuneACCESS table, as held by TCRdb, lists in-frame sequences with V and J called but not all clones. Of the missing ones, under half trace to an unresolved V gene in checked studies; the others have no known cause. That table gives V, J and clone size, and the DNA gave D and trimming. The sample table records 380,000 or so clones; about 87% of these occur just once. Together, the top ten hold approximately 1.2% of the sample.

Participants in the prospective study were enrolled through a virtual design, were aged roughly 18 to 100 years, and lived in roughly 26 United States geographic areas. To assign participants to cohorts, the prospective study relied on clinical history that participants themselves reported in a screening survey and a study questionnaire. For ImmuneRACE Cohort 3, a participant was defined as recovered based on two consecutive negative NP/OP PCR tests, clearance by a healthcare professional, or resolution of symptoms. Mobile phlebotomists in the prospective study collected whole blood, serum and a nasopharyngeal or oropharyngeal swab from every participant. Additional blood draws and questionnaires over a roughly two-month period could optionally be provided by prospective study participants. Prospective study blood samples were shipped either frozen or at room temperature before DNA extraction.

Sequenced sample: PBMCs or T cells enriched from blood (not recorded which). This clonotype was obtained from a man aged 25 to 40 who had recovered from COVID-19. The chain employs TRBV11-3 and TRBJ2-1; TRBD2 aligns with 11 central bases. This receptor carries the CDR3 CASSLSGGVDEQFF. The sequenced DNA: TGTGCCAGCAGCCTTAGCGGGGGGGTCGATGAGCAGTTCTTC.